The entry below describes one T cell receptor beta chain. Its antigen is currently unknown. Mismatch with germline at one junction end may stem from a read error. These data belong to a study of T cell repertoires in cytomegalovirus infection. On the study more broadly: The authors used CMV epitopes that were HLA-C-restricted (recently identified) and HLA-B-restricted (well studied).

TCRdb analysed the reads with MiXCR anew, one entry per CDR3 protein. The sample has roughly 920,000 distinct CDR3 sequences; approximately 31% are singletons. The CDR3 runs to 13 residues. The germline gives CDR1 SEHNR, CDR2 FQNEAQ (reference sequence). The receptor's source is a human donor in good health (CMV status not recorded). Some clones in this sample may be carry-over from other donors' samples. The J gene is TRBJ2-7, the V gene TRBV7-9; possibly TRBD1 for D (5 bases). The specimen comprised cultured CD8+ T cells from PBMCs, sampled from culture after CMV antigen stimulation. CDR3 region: CASSFQGNYEQYF. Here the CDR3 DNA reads TGTGCCAGTAGCTTCCAGGGAAACTACGAGCAGTACTTC.